This TCR beta chain originates from a study of response to subunit inactivated influenza vaccine. Findings and caveats of the study: Seasonal influenza vaccination, on each occasion, was suggested by the authors to recruit few new T cells.

Each CDR3 protein gets one entry after TCRdb re-called the RT-PCR reads with MiXCR. The data hold approximately 490,000 distinct CDR3 sequences, with about 7.2% observed a single time. This clonotype has at least ten counts. Antigen: not known. The germline V gene has CDR1 SGHVS and CDR2 FQNEAQ. The CDR3 totals 14 residues. With 2 bases removed from V and 7 bases from J, the gap between germline ends came to 12 bases. The clonotype originates from a man aged 50 to 75 who received an inactivated influenza vaccine. The chain links TRBV7-8 to TRBJ2-1; D possibly matches TRBD1 or TRBD2 (5 bases each). The sequencing here drew on PBMCs from blood, taken roughly 24 months after vaccination. The CDR3: CASSLFRGSNEQFF. DNA of the CDR3: TGTGCCAGCAGCTTATTTCGGGGCTCGAATGAGCAGTTCTTC.